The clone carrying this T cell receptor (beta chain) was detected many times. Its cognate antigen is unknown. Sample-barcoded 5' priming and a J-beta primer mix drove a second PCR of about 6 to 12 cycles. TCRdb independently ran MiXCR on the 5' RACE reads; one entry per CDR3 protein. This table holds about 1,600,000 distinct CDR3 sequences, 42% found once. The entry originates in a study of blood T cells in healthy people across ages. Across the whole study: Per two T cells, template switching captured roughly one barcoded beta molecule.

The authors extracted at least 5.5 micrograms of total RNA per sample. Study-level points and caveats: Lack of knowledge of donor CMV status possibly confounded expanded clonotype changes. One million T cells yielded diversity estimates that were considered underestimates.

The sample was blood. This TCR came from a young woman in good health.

The CDR3 DNA is TGCAGTGCCAGACGGGACACTTCCACAGATACGCAGTATTTT. Protein product: CSARRDTSTDTQYF. The V and J genes are TRBV20-1 and TRBJ2-3, with a weak D call TRBD1 (6 bases). The germline V and J ends were trimmed by 6 bases and 2 bases, with 15 bases remaining between them. This CDR3 comprises 14 residues. Germline CDR1 reads DFQATT; CDR2 reads SNEGSKA (reference sequence).